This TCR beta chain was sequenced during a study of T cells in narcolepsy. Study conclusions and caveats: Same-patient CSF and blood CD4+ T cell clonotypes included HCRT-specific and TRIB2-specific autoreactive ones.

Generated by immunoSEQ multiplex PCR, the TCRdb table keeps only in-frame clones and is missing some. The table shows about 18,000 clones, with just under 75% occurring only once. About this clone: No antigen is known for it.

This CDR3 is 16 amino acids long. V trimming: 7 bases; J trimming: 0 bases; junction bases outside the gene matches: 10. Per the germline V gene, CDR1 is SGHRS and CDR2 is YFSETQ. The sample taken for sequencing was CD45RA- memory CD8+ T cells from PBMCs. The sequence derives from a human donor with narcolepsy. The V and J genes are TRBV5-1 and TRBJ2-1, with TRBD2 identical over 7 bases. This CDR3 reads CASRTGGTSSYNEQFF. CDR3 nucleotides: TGCGCCAGCCGAACCGGGGGGACGAGCTCCTACAATGAGCAGTTCTTC.